The clone carrying this T cell receptor beta chain came up once. The antigen is undetermined. This CDR3 contains 14 residues. The germline V gene encodes CDR1 DFQATT and CDR2 SNEGSKA (reference sequence). The V gene end was trimmed by 6 bases and the J gene end by 6 bases; junction bases not matched to a gene: 10. These data originate in a study of blood T cells in healthy people across ages. Study results and limitations: Leaving the PBMCs unsorted stopped any conclusive comparison of naive versus antigen-experienced cells.

A second PCR of 7 to 11 cycles used a sample-barcoded 5' primer and a J-beta primer mix. From the 5' RACE reads, TCRdb called clonotypes with MiXCR, one entry per CDR3 protein. The sample lists roughly 800,000 distinct CDR3 sequences, around 25% occurring once. These same records also appear under a second study, on T cells of mothers and their children. As that study records: Samples came from a few healthy Caucasian mothers and their six children.

This chain uses TRBV20-1 with TRBJ2-7, with 11 bases aligning to TRBD1. This receptor was obtained from a boy aged 5 to 17 in good health. Input material: blood. Here the CDR3 DNA reads TGCAGTGCAATCGGACAGGGGGCTACCCTCGAGCAGTACTTC. This gives the protein CSAIGQGATLEQYF.